Below are 25 T cell receptor beta chains sequenced from a single sample in a study of T-cell reconstitution after alpha-beta-depleted transplantation in children. TCRbeta library preparation incorporated unique molecular identifiers. TCRdb itself ran the PCR reads through MiXCR, one entry per CDR3 protein. The sample holds 500,000 to 650,000 distinct CDR3 sequences; under 15% are singletons and the top ten take approximately 2%. The specimen comprised PBMCs, mostly from graft donor cells, sampled 360 days after TCRalphabeta/CD19-depleted stem cell transplant. These receptor sequences come from a male patient younger than 18 who had a stem cell transplant for acute myeloid leukemia, so the T cells may come from the graft donor.

This clonotype was seen a few times. The CDR3 loop reads CASSPVWEAGHFDTQYF. In nucleotides, the CDR3 is TGTGCCAGCAGCCCGGTTTGGGAGGCGGGGCACTTTGATACGCAGTATTTT. This chain links TRBV5-8 with TRBJ2-3, with TRBD2 as a possible D gene (6 bases). In germline, CDR1 is SGHTS, CDR2 YDEGEE. The CDR3 extends over 17 amino acids. V was cut by 4 bases and J by 6 bases, with 24 bases left in between.

Only a few counts were recorded for this clonotype. The V and J genes are TRBV28 and TRBJ1-3; D remains ambiguous. The V and J ends lost 0 bases and 4 bases respectively, with 7 bases between them. This CDR3 is built from 14 residues. Per germline, CDR1 MDHEN and CDR2 SYDVKM. The CDR3 region has the DNA TGTGCCAGCAGTTTATGGGAAGGAGGAAACACCATATATTTT. Translating gives CASSLWEGGNTIYF.

This clonotype was seen a few times. V gene TRBV2 combines with J gene TRBJ2-1; D gene unclear. With 2 bases removed from V and 15 bases from J, the gap between germline ends came to 11 bases. The CDR3 has 11 amino acids. Germline V gene lookup returns CDR1 SNHLY and CDR2 FYNNEI. The CDR3 reads CASSELVTLFF. DNA for the CDR3: TGTGCCAGCAGTGAACTAGTTACGCTGTTCTTC.

There are many counts of this clonotype. The CDR3 DNA is TGTGCCAGCAGGGCGGGAGGTAGTTACAATGAGCAGTTCTTC. Its protein product is CASRAGGSYNEQFF. V and J are TRBV28 and TRBJ2-1; 8 bases line up with TRBD2. Germline CDR1 reads MDHEN; CDR2 reads SYDVKM. V was pared by 6 bases and J by 4 bases, with 5 bases of the junction left unmatched. The CDR3 covers 14 residues.

In this sample, this clonotype turned up many times. The J gene is TRBJ1-5, the V gene TRBV7-3; possible D gene TRBD1, 6 bases. Germline V lookup: CDR1 SGHTA, CDR2 FQGTGA. The CDR3 has 13 residues. Trimming removed 5 bases at V and 4 bases at J, with 9 bases between. CDR3 region: CASSRTVNQPQHF. The CDR3 region has the DNA TGTGCCAGCAGCCGGACAGTTAATCAGCCCCAGCATTTT.

The chain recombines TRBV7-9 with TRBJ2-1, with 14 bases fitting TRBD2. CDR1 and CDR2 (germline): SEHNR, FQNEAQ (reference sequence). This CDR3 contains 15 residues. V lost 6 bases, J lost 7 bases, and 5 bases stayed unmatched. The CDR3 protein is CASRQTSGRGNEQFF. The CDR3 DNA sequence: TGTGCCAGCAGGCAGACTAGCGGGAGGGGGAATGAGCAGTTCTTC.

This clonotype was seen a few times. This chain links TRBV29-1 with TRBJ2-1; 12 bases match TRBD1. Germline-derived CDR1 and CDR2 are SQVTM and ANQGSEA. CDR3 size: 18 residues. With 6 bases clipped from V and 3 bases from J, the junction kept 15 bases outside the gene matches. The CDR3 region is CSVRILGTGGGNYNEQFF. The CDR3 bases are TGCAGCGTCCGAATATTGGGGACAGGGGGCGGGAACTACAATGAGCAGTTCTTC.

The J gene is TRBJ2-3, the V gene TRBV7-2, with a weak D call TRBD2 (6 bases). The V end was cut by 5 bases, the J end by 3 bases, with 15 bases between. There are 15 residues in the CDR3. The germline V gene encodes CDR1 SGHTA and CDR2 FQGNSA. CDR3 amino acids: CASSPLGRWTDTQYF. The CDR3 DNA follows: TGTGCCAGCAGCCCGCTGGGGAGGTGGACAGATACGCAGTATTTT.

A few counts support this clonotype. The rearrangement links TRBV20-1 to TRBJ2-6; D unclear. V lost 0 bases and J lost 4, with 7 bases in between. This CDR3 has 14 residues. CDR1 is DFQATT, CDR2 SNEGSKA, per germline (reference sequence). The CDR3 protein is CSARDFGGANVLTF. CDR3 bases: TGCAGTGCTAGAGATTTTGGGGGGGCCAACGTCCTGACTTTC.

This clonotype was observed at least ten times. The V and J genes are TRBV27 and TRBJ2-3; no definite D call. The V gene lost 5 bases and the J gene lost 1 base, with 16 bases spanning the gap. The germline V gene has CDR1 MNHEY and CDR2 SMNVEV (reference sequence). The CDR3 sequence is 16 residues long. The CDR3 loop reads CASSPVHPDGTDTQYF. The CDR3 DNA reads TGTGCCAGCAGTCCCGTCCACCCGGACGGCACAGATACGCAGTATTTT.

This chain connects TRBV5-1 to TRBJ2-1, with D possibly called TRBD1 or TRBD2 (7 bases each). Trimming removed 2 bases from V and 8 bases from J, with 17 bases in between. In germline, CDR1 is SGHRS, CDR2 YFSETQ. There are 15 residues in the CDR3. CDR3 sequence reads: CASSFGEGGGHEQFF. The DNA of the CDR3 is TGCGCCAGCAGCTTCGGAGAGGGAGGGGGCCATGAGCAGTTCTTC.

This clonotype turned up a few times. The chain uses TRBV20-1 and TRBJ2-7; possible D gene TRBD2, 6 bases. Germline values: CDR1 DFQATT, CDR2 SNEGSKA (reference sequence). The CDR3 spans 13 residues. V lost 5 bases, J lost 3 bases, and 14 bases lay in between. The CDR3 spells CSAPDGGNYEQYF. DNA of the CDR3: TGCAGTGCTCCAGATGGAGGGAACTACGAGCAGTACTTC.

The chain links TRBV3-1 to TRBJ2-7, with 10 bases aligning to TRBD2. J gave up 7 bases and V 8 bases, and 11 bases lay outside the gene matches. The CDR3 has 14 amino acids. Looked up from germline, CDR1 is LGHDT and CDR2 is YNNKEL (reference sequence). Here the CDR3 reads CASASLAGVGEQYF. The CDR3 nucleotides read TGTGCCAGCGCAAGTCTAGCGGGAGTAGGTGAGCAGTACTTC.

This clonotype was detected a few times. The chain couples TRBV10-3 to TRBJ2-3; the match to TRBD2 covers 10 bases. The V and J ends lost 2 bases and 0 bases, in that order; junction bases with no gene match: 2. The CDR3 covers 16 residues. From germline, CDR1 is ENHRY and CDR2 SYGVKD. The CDR3 DNA is TGTGCCATCAGTGAGGCGACTAGCGGGAGCACAGATACGCAGTATTTT. It is translated as CAISEATSGSTDTQYF.

As to this clonotype: The junction departs from germline at one end; a sequencing error may be responsible. V is TRBV12-3 or TRBV12-4 and J is TRBJ2-3; 10 nucleotides line up with TRBD2. The CDR3 loop spans 14 amino acids. CDR3 amino acids: CASRLAGGLDTQYF. The DNA of the CDR3 is TGTGCCAGCAGGTTAGCGGGAGGCCTAGATACGCAGTATTTT.

This clonotype was picked up a small number of times. This sequence joins TRBV29-1 and TRBJ2-4, with a possible D match to TRBD2 (5 bases). Germline V lookup: CDR1 SQVTM, CDR2 ANQGSEA. V was clipped by 1 base and J by 0 bases, with 10 bases between them. This CDR3 spans 15 amino acids. CDR3 coding DNA: TGCAGCGTTGAAGCGGGGTCTCTAGCCAAAAACATTCAGTACTTC. Amino acids: CSVEAGSLAKNIQYF.

The chain combines TRBV28 with TRBJ2-7, with 11 bases that match TRBD1. V lost 7 bases to trimming and J lost 6 bases; unmatched junction nucleotides: 11. CDR3 length equals 15 residues. CDR1 is MDHEN and CDR2 is SYDVKM in the germline V gene. CDR3 bases: TGTGCCAGCACCTCCCCGGGACAGGGGGGGAGCGAGCAGTACTTC. Amino acids: CASTSPGQGGSEQYF.

A few counts support this clonotype. The V gene is TRBV28, the J gene TRBJ2-1, with 9 positions matching TRBD1. Germline-derived CDR1 and CDR2 are MDHEN and SYDVKM. This CDR3 comprises 16 residues. V gave up 5 bases and J gave up 2 bases; unmatched junction bases: 7. This CDR3 is CASSPTGGGTYNEQFF. The CDR3 nucleotides read TGTGCCAGCAGTCCGACAGGGGGAGGGACCTACAATGAGCAGTTCTTC.

This clonotype was recorded at least ten times. The rearrangement links TRBV27 to TRBJ2-1; D is unclear. The CDR3 has 15 residues. V gave up 1 base and J gave up 0 bases, with 7 bases separating them. Germline V CDR1 and CDR2: MNHEY, SMNVEV (reference sequence). CDR3 protein: CASSLFKGSYNEQFF. The CDR3 nucleotides read TGTGCCAGCAGTTTATTTAAAGGCTCCTACAATGAGCAGTTCTTC.

The chain recombines TRBV29-1 with TRBJ2-3; 13 nucleotides line up with TRBD2. The CDR3 extends over 16 amino acids. Germline V gives CDR1 SQVTM, CDR2 ANQGSEA. V was clipped by 4 bases and J by 2 bases; unmatched bases: 6. The CDR3, as DNA: TGCAGCGTTGGGGGACTAGCGGGACCCAACACAGATACGCAGTATTTT. This encodes CSVGGLAGPNTDTQYF.

This chain links TRBV29-1 with TRBJ2-1; 7 nucleotides match TRBD1. CDR1 is SQVTM and CDR2 is ANQGSEA in the germline V gene. The CDR3 is 12 amino acids. The DNA of the CDR3 is TGCCATACCTCAGCCCCAGGGGGTGAGCAGTTCTTC. Translation: CHTSAPGGEQFF.

The chain has TRBV7-3 and TRBJ2-7; 8 bases are a match to TRBD1. With V trimmed by 5 bases and J by 9 bases, 12 bases remained unmatched. Germline-derived CDR1 and CDR2 are SGHTA and FQGTGA. The CDR3 has 14 residues. The CDR3 DNA reads TGTGCCAGCAGCCAAGGACAGGGCCCAACGGGGCAGTACTTC. It is translated as CASSQGQGPTGQYF.

This clonotype was detected only a few times. The V call is TRBV29-1, the J call TRBJ1-1; D is undetermined. V lost 7 bases and J 1 base, leaving 10 bases between the germline ends. Germline V lookup: CDR1 SQVTM, CDR2 ANQGSEA. The CDR3 runs to 12 residues. CDR3: CSALTKNTEAFF. Here the CDR3 DNA reads TGCAGCGCCTTGACAAAGAACACTGAAGCTTTCTTT.

The chain is built from TRBV3-1 and TRBJ2-3; 12 bases align to TRBD2. CDR1 and CDR2 from the germline V gene are LGHDT and YNNKEL (reference sequence). The CDR3 totals 17 residues. The V gene end was trimmed by 3 bases and the J gene end by 6 bases; junction bases not matched to a gene: 10. CDR3 nucleotide sequence: TGTGCCAGCAGCCAGGGACGACTAGCGGGAGTCATGGATACGCAGTATTTT. Translating gives CASSQGRLAGVMDTQYF.

The chain joins TRBV24-1 to TRBJ2-1; tentatively, D is TRBD1 (6 bases). Trimming shortened V by 5 bases and J by 6 bases, and 16 bases separated the two germline ends. This CDR3 contains 15 residues. The germline V gene has CDR1 KGHDR and CDR2 SFDVKD. CDR3 sequence: CATSVGAGVINEQFF. The CDR3 region has the DNA TGTGCCACCAGTGTTGGCGCAGGGGTCATCAATGAGCAGTTCTTC.